This T cell receptor (beta chain) was captured by sequencing in a study of type 1 regulatory T cells. Study summary: This in vitro CD4 product, T-allo10, is enriched for Tr1 cells and alloantigen-specific.

T-allo10 cells from the graft donor were described as anergic, host-alloantigen-specific, and alloantigen-specific suppressors. This clonotype was observed a few times. Its antigen is not identified. Germline lookup yields CDR1 SGHAT and CDR2 FQNNGV. The CDR3 is 16 residues long. The J segment lost 5 bases and the V segment lost 1 base, leaving 7 bases of the junction unmatched. Via MiXCR, TCRdb re-called the reads, giving one row per CDR3 protein. The sample lists about 68,000 distinct CDR3 sequences; about 60% were seen once. The sequence was obtained from a human donor in good health. The specimen sequenced was cultured T cells, either the whole culture or a sorted T cell fraction (not recorded which). Noted subset: Tr1-enriched cell product generated in vitro against host alloantigens. The genes are TRBV11-2 and TRBJ2-5; 10 nucleotides match TRBD2. CDR3 amino acids: CASSLGGTSAVETQYF. The DNA of the CDR3 is TGTGCCAGCAGCTTAGGGGGGACTAGCGCCGTGGAGACCCAGTACTTC.